The 5 T cell receptor beta chains reported below all come from one sample, sequenced in a study of OX40 agonist ivuxolimab in advanced cancers. The table came from immunoSEQ multiplex PCR; TCRdb's copy has only in-frame clones and leaves some out. The sample contains tens of thousands of clones, 90% of which appear only once. The sample was CD4+ or CD8+ T cells sorted from blood, taken in a trial of the OX40 agonist ivuxolimab. The origin of the receptors is an adult with an advanced solid tumor such as melanoma, head and neck, liver or kidney cancer.

The chain recombines TRBV7-2 with TRBJ1-4; no definite D call. The ends were cut back, 5 bases at V and 4 bases at J, with 14 bases in the middle. The length of the CDR3 is 15 residues. From germline, CDR1 is SGHTA and CDR2 FQGNSA. The DNA for the CDR3 is TGTGCCAGCAGCAAAACTGGGTCGAGTAATGAAAAACTGTTTTTT. Its protein is CASSKTGSSNEKLFF. Full variable domain (missing parts from reference TRBV7-2 and TRBJ1-4): GAGVSQSPSNKVTEKGKDVELRCDPISGHTALYWYRQSLGQGLEFLIYFQGNSAPDKSGLPSDRFSAERTGGSVSTLTIQRTQQEDSAVYLCASSKTGSSNEKLFFGSGTQLSVL.

The chain has TRBV30 and TRBJ1-2; 8 nucleotides agree with TRBD1. Germline V CDR1 and CDR2: GTSNPN, SVGIG (reference sequence). With 3 bases clipped from V and 7 bases from J, the junction kept 7 bases outside the gene matches. This CDR3 spans 13 amino acids. The CDR3 here is CAWSLGQGFGYTF. CDR3 DNA sequence: TGTGCCTGGAGCCTAGGACAGGGCTTTGGCTACACCTTC.

This clone was seen a handful of times. This chain links TRBV4-2 with TRBJ2-7, with TRBD2 as a possible D gene (6 bases). The CDR3 has 15 residues. Deletions cut 4 bases from V and 0 bases from J, with 13 bases between. Germline loops: CDR1 LGHNA, CDR2 YNFKEQ. The CDR3 nucleotides are TGTGCCAGCAGCCCGGACCTGGGGGGCTCCTACGAGCAGTACTTC. Protein product: CASSPDLGGSYEQYF.

This clone was observed a single time. The chain employs TRBV4-1 and TRBJ1-2, with no clear D. V was pared by 6 bases and J by 0 bases, with 17 bases between. Germline CDR1 MGHRA, CDR2 YSYEKL. This CDR3 contains 16 residues. The CDR3 spells CASRATFTQPNYGYTF. The CDR3 coding sequence is TGCGCCAGCAGGGCGACCTTCACCCAACCTAACTATGGCTACACCTTC.

V usage is TRBV6-4 and J usage is TRBJ2-7; the D is unclear. The CDR3 extends over 16 amino acids. Trimming removed 7 bases from V and 0 bases from J, with 19 bases in between. Germline V gives CDR1 MRHNA, CDR2 SNTAGT. CDR3 sequence: CASTMPKPLSSYEQYF. The DNA of the CDR3 is TGTGCCAGCACTATGCCCAAGCCCTTGAGCTCCTACGAGCAGTACTTC.